One sample yielded the 25 T cell receptor beta chains listed below, sequenced in a study of T cells in Graves' hyperthyroidism and ophthalmopathy. TCR beta CDR3 regions were amplified from RNA transcripts. HTBI primers drove first-round RT-PCR of the TCR CDR3. TCRdb redid the calling of the multiplex PCR reads with MiXCR, one entry per CDR3 protein. The sample consists of about 480,000 distinct CDR3 sequences, around 22% of them appearing once. The specimen was blood. These receptors were taken from a woman under 40 with Graves' ophthalmopathy.

This clonotype has just a few counts. V usage is TRBV20-1 and J usage is TRBJ1-5, with D unclear. The V gene lost 1 base and the J gene lost 4 bases, with 17 bases spanning the gap. In germline, CDR1 is DFQATT, CDR2 SNEGSKA (reference sequence). The CDR3 length is 16 residues. In DNA form, the CDR3 reads TGCAGTGCTAGAGTGAGAGGAGGGAATGAAAATCAGCCCCAGCATTTT. Translating gives CSARVRGGNENQPQHF.

This clonotype was recorded many times. This chain links TRBV18 with TRBJ1-1; D may be TRBD1 (5 bases). The germline V and J ends were trimmed by 1 base and 0 bases, with 12 bases remaining between them. Germline loops: CDR1 KGHSH, CDR2 LQKENI. CDR3 length: 16 residues. CDR3 DNA: TGTGCCAGCTCACCACGAGGTGAGGGGATGAACACTGAAGCTTTCTTT. Its translation is CASSPRGEGMNTEAFF. Variable domain in full (rest from reference TRBV18 and TRBJ1-1): NAGVMQNPRHLVRRRGQEARLRCSPMKGHSHVYWYRQLPEEGLKFMVYLQKENIIDESGMPKERFSAEFPKEGPSILRIQQVVRGDSAAYFCASSPRGEGMNTEAFFGQGTRLTVV.

This clonotype was seen repeatedly, ten times or more. J is TRBJ1-5 and V is TRBV5-1, with a tentative D call TRBD1 (5 bases). The V gene's germline CDR1 is SGHRS and CDR2 YFSETQ. This CDR3 contains 14 residues. The V and J ends lost 0 bases and 7 bases respectively, with 11 bases between them. CDR3 sequence reads: CASSLARGGQPQHF. In DNA form, the CDR3 reads TGCGCCAGCAGCTTGGCAAGGGGAGGACAGCCCCAGCATTTT. The whole variable domain, remainder taken from reference TRBV5-1 and TRBJ1-5, is KAGVTQTPRYLIKTRGQQVTLSCSPISGHRSVSWYQQTPGQGLQFLFEYFSETQRNKGNFPGRFSGRQFSNSRSEMNVSTLELGDSALYLCASSLARGGQPQHFGDGTRLSIL.

This clonotype was recorded at least ten times. The chain combines TRBV5-6 with TRBJ1-1; tentative D call: TRBD1 (6 bases). Germline CDR1 is SGHDT and CDR2 is YYEEEE. This CDR3 region has 13 residues. V lost 9 bases and J lost 1, with 13 bases in between. Written as DNA, the CDR3 is TGTGCCACCAAGTTGACAGGGAACACTGAAGCTTTCTTT. Translation gives CATKLTGNTEAFF. The whole variable domain, filled in from reference TRBV5-6 and TRBJ1-1, reads DAGVTQSPTHLIKTRGQQVTLRCSPKSGHDTVSWYQQALGQGPQFIFQYYEEEERQRGNFPDRFSGHQFPNYSSELNVNALLLGDSALYLCATKLTGNTEAFFGQGTRLTVV.

This rearrangement joins TRBV12-5 to TRBJ2-7, with D perhaps matching TRBD1 (5 bases). V lost 6 bases, J lost 6 bases, and 15 bases lay in between. CDR3 length: 13 amino acids. CDR1 LGHNT and CDR2 FRNRAP come from the germline V gene. This CDR3 reads CASGMKQGSEQYF. CDR3 in DNA: TGTGCTAGTGGCATGAAGCAGGGTTCCGAGCAGTACTTC.

This clonotype was seen many times. The chain employs TRBV27 and TRBJ2-2; D is possibly TRBD1 (6 bases). The CDR3 has 16 amino acids. V shed 8 bases and J shed 9 bases, with 25 bases lying between them. Germline assignment: CDR1 MNHEY and CDR2 SMNVEV (reference sequence). The CDR3 DNA is TGTGCCAGCTCTGAACGCTGGACAGTACTGGCCCGGGAGCTGTTTTTT. It translates to CASSERWTVLARELFF.

This clonotype has at least ten counts. This chain uses TRBV11-2 with TRBJ1-1, with D uncertain. Per germline, CDR1 SGHAT and CDR2 FQNNGV. This CDR3 comprises 15 residues. The V and J ends lost 1 base and 0 bases respectively, with 9 bases between them. This chain's CDR3 is CASSLVRNLNTEAFF. CDR3 nucleotide sequence: TGTGCCAGCAGCTTAGTGCGGAACCTGAACACTGAAGCTTTCTTT.

This clonotype was counted only a few times. The gene calls are TRBV5-1 and TRBJ1-1, with 7 nucleotides matching TRBD1. The trim removed 4 bases at V and 0 bases at J, leaving 9 bases unmatched. In germline, CDR1 is SGHRS, CDR2 YFSETQ. The CDR3 length is 16 residues. The CDR3 nucleotides are TGCGCCAGCAGCCCGGCCCCGACAGGGTTGAACACTGAAGCTTTCTTT. Translated, it gives CASSPAPTGLNTEAFF.

The chain is built from TRBV6-1 and TRBJ2-7; 9 bases fit TRBD1. CDR3 size: 15 residues. Germline CDR1 and CDR2: MNHNS and SASEGT. Losses at the gene ends were 2 bases for V and 6 bases for J; bases not matched to a gene: 8. The CDR3 protein is CASSESGQGSPEQYF. The CDR3 DNA is TGTGCCAGCAGTGAATCCGGACAGGGGTCCCCCGAGCAGTACTTC.

At least ten counts were recorded for this clonotype. One end of the junction is discordant with germline, which a read error may explain. The chain joins TRBV6-1 to TRBJ2-7; D is unclear. Germline CDR1 reads MNHNS; CDR2 reads SASEGT. The CDR3 has 12 amino acids. The chain's CDR3 is CASRPTAYEQCF. The CDR3 region has the DNA TGTGCCAGCAGGCCAACGGCCTACGAGCAGTGCTTC.

This clonotype was counted many times. The chain uses TRBV6-1 and TRBJ1-1; D call uncertain. V was clipped by 0 bases and J by 1 base, with 9 bases between them. The CDR3 loop spans 15 amino acids. Germline CDR1 and CDR2: MNHNS and SASEGT. The CDR3 here is CASSEAGRWNTEAFF. The CDR3 DNA follows: TGTGCCAGCAGTGAAGCAGGACGGTGGAACACTGAAGCTTTCTTT.

The chain recombines TRBV29-1 with TRBJ1-1, with 9 bases fitting TRBD1. Trimming removed 4 bases from V and 4 bases from J; junction bases left unmatched: 4. The germline CDR1 and CDR2 sequences are SQVTM and ANQGSEA. The CDR3 spans 13 residues. The CDR3 DNA is TGCAGCGTTGTGGGGACAGGGAGCACTGAAGCTTTCTTT. It codes for CSVVGTGSTEAFF.

The CDR3, as DNA: TGTGCCAGCAGCCCCCGGGACAGGGATTGCAATCAGCCCCAGCATTTT. Its translation is CASSPRDRDCNQPQHF. The chain joins TRBV11-2 to TRBJ1-5, with TRBD1 identical over 9 bases. Trimming at V came to 5 bases and at J to 2 bases, leaving 7 bases not matched to a gene. This CDR3 contains 16 residues. CDR1 and CDR2 from the germline V gene are SGHAT and FQNNGV.

The gene calls are TRBV20-1 and TRBJ1-1; tentative D call: TRBD1 (5 bases). The CDR3 has 14 amino acids. V lost 4 bases, J lost 2 bases, and 14 bases lay in between. Germline CDR1 and CDR2: DFQATT and SNEGSKA (reference sequence). CDR3 sequence reads: CSAKEQGANTEAFF. The CDR3 DNA sequence: TGCAGTGCTAAAGAACAAGGGGCAAACACTGAAGCTTTCTTT.

This clonotype was seen ten or more times. The V and J genes are TRBV11-2 and TRBJ2-3; 7 nucleotides agree with TRBD2. V shed 5 bases and J 4 bases; nucleotides not matched to a gene: 6. The CDR3 runs to 14 residues. Germline V gene data show CDR1 as SGHAT and CDR2 as FQNNGV. CDR3 DNA sequence: TGTGCCAGCAGCGACGGACTAGTTTCAGATACGCAGTATTTT. It translates to CASSDGLVSDTQYF.

V is TRBV7-2 and J is TRBJ2-5; 8 bases line up with TRBD2. V shed 7 bases and J 5 bases; nucleotides not matched to a gene: 6. The CDR3 covers 13 residues. Germline-derived CDR1 and CDR2 are SGHTA and FQGNSA. The CDR3 is CASTLGGAETQYF. The CDR3 DNA is TGTGCCAGCACCCTCGGGGGGGCGGAGACCCAGTACTTC.

This clonotype was observed a handful of times. The chain recombines TRBV27 with TRBJ2-5, with D possibly TRBD2 on 5 matching bases. Germline V gene data show CDR1 as MNHEY and CDR2 as SMNVEV (reference sequence). The CDR3 consists of 15 residues. The V end was cut by 5 bases, the J end by 0 bases, with 13 bases between. The DNA of the CDR3 is TGTGCCAGCAGTCCCCCCGGACTCTACCAAGAGACCCAGTACTTC. Its protein is CASSPPGLYQETQYF.

The V and J genes are TRBV27 and TRBJ2-7, with D perhaps matching TRBD2 (6 bases). The length of the CDR3 is 15 residues. V lost 4 bases, J lost 3 bases, and 16 bases lay in between. Looked up from germline, CDR1 is MNHEY and CDR2 is SMNVEV (reference sequence). The chain's CDR3 is CASSSYGGGVYEQYF. Here the CDR3 DNA reads TGTGCCAGCAGTTCCTACGGGGGTGGGGTCTACGAGCAGTACTTC.

The chain uses TRBV29-1 and TRBJ1-2; D not certain. The CDR3 has 14 residues. V was clipped by 3 bases and J by 3 bases, with 14 bases between them. CDR1 is SQVTM, CDR2 ANQGSEA, per germline. In nucleotides, the CDR3 is TGCAGCGTTGAGTTTGGACCAGAATACTATGGCTACACCTTC. Protein sequence: CSVEFGPEYYGYTF.

Many counts were recorded for this clonotype. V usage is TRBV20-1 and J usage is TRBJ2-7; 8 bases fit TRBD2. The V and J ends lost 6 bases and 4 bases, in that order; junction bases with no gene match: 5. The CDR3 runs 12 residues. The germline gives CDR1 DFQATT, CDR2 SNEGSKA (reference sequence). CDR3 bases: TGCAGTGCCGGCGGGGGGACTTACGAGCAGTACTTC. This sequence encodes CSAGGGTYEQYF.

This clonotype was found once. This rearrangement joins TRBV6-5 to TRBJ2-5; D ambiguous. Germline CDR1 is MNHEY and CDR2 is SVGAGI. Between the trimmed V and J ends, which lost 2 bases and 2 bases, there was a span of 9 bases. The CDR3 totals 14 residues. The CDR3 region is CASSYRRRQETQYF. The CDR3 DNA sequence: TGTGCCAGCAGTTACCGACGAAGGCAAGAGACCCAGTACTTC.

This clonotype was counted ten times or more. The chain combines TRBV29-1 with TRBJ1-5; 7 bases agree with TRBD1. The V and J ends lost 6 bases and 5 bases, in that order; junction bases with no gene match: 4. The germline CDR1 and CDR2 sequences are SQVTM and ANQGSEA. The CDR3 contains 12 residues. The CDR3 sequence: CSVRDSDQPQHF. For the CDR3, the DNA is TGCAGCGTCCGGGACAGTGATCAGCCCCAGCATTTT.

This clonotype showed up many times. CDR3 residues: CSVEEVRGGYTF. CDR3 sequence (DNA): TGCAGCGTTGAAGAAGTCCGGGGAGGCTACACCTTC. This chain connects TRBV29-1 to TRBJ1-2; D is ambiguous. The germline gives CDR1 SQVTM, CDR2 ANQGSEA. The CDR3 has 12 residues. Trimming shortened V by 0 bases and J by 8 bases, and 10 bases separated the two germline ends.

DNA of the CDR3: TGTGCCAGCAGCCGGGACACCTCCTATGGCTACACCTTC. Its translation: CASSRDTSYGYTF. The chain is built from TRBV6-1 and TRBJ1-2; tentative D call: TRBD1 (6 bases). CDR1 and CDR2 from the germline V gene are MNHNS and SASEGT. The CDR3 is 13 residues long. V lost 6 bases and J 4 bases, leaving 12 bases between the germline ends.

The rearrangement links TRBV7-8 to TRBJ2-6; no firm D call. The CDR3 totals 18 residues. From germline, CDR1 is SGHVS and CDR2 FQNEAQ. Trimming stripped 0 bases from V and 0 bases from J, with 12 bases between. The CDR3 DNA is TGTGCCAGCAGCTTAGCTGTGCGCGGTTACTCTGGGGCCAACGTCCTGACTTTC. Protein sequence: CASSLAVRGYSGANVLTF.